Presented here are 5 T cell receptor beta chains from one specimen sequenced in a study of spatial heterogeneity in lung cancer (dated by TCRdb to about 2019). The method behind the library was 5' RACE. TCRdb records NextSeq 500 as the sequencer. TCRdb redid the processing of the public reads, applying fastp at Q25 and MiXCR, and retained in-frame beta chains. Each entry merges the rows of one CDR3 protein and shows their most common DNA and genes. For this sample the table gives roughly 10,000 distinct CDR3 sequences, of which around 3.9% were detected only once. The ten top clones hold around 7.6% of the sample. This sample's time point label indicates: sample taken at primary tumor resection. TCR sequencing used whole RNA extracted from tumor and nontumor lung tissue, or from cryopreserved PBMC samples, without cell sorting. Sequences were derived from normal lung tissue next to the tumor, sampled at surgery. The source of these receptors is a male donor with early-stage non-small cell lung cancer.

This clonotype was picked up many times. Being off target in a library aimed at alpha chains, this beta chain has a size of little meaning. The CDR3 DNA is TGTGCCAGCAGCGCTATAACAGGGGGCGCAGACGAGCAGTACTTC. It specifies CASSAITGGADEQYF. The rearrangement joins TRBV7-9 to TRBJ2-7; 9 bases align to TRBD1. The V gene's germline CDR1 is SEHNR and CDR2 FQNEAQ (reference sequence). J lost 5 bases, V lost 5 bases, and 10 bases had no gene match. CDR3 size: 15 residues.

The sample holds many counts of this clonotype. The library was prepared for alpha chains; this beta chain is a stray read, so its frequency means little. The rearrangement joins TRBV7-2 to TRBJ2-1, with TRBD2 matching over 7 bases. V gave up 7 bases and J gave up 1 base; unmatched junction bases: 4. CDR3 length equals 14 residues. CDR1 and CDR2 from the germline V gene are SGHTA and FQGNSA. Written as DNA, the CDR3 is TGTGCCAGCAAGCAGGGAGGGTCCTACAATGAGCAGTTCTTC. Translation: CASKQGGSYNEQFF.

In this sample, this clonotype turned up many times. In a library made to pick up alpha chains, this beta chain is a stray read with a size that means little. The chain employs TRBV7-9 and TRBJ2-7, with TRBD2 matching over 7 bases. The length of the CDR3 is 13 residues. Germline V gives CDR1 SEHNR, CDR2 FQNEAQ (reference sequence). Germline trimming cut 5 bases from V and 6 bases from J; bases unmatched to any gene: 7. The CDR3 protein is CASSRIAGVEQYF. CDR3 nucleotides: TGTGCCAGCAGCCGGATCGCGGGGGTCGAGCAGTACTTC.

The table lists this clonotype with many counts. This beta chain is a stray sequence in a library constructed for alpha chains; its clone size is not meaningful. The chain links TRBV25-1 to TRBJ1-4, with no clear D. The CDR3 runs 16 residues. Per germline, CDR1 MGHDK and CDR2 SYGVNS. Trimming left V 4 bases short and J 5 bases short, with 17 bases between. CDR3 bases: TGTGCCAGCAGTGCCTCCCGGGCCCACTTCAATGAAAAACTGTTTTTT. Amino acids: CASSASRAHFNEKLFF.

This clonotype was counted only a few times. For a library built for alpha chains, this beta chain is a stray read; little rests on its size. The gene calls are TRBV20-1 and TRBJ1-2; D is undetermined. Germline V gene data show CDR1 as DFQATT and CDR2 as SNEGSKA (reference sequence). V was cut by 3 bases and J by 4 bases, with 15 bases left in between. The CDR3 has 14 residues. The CDR3 protein is CSARIERTLYGYTF. CDR3 sequence (DNA): TGCAGTGCTAGGATAGAAAGGACCCTCTATGGCTACACCTTC.